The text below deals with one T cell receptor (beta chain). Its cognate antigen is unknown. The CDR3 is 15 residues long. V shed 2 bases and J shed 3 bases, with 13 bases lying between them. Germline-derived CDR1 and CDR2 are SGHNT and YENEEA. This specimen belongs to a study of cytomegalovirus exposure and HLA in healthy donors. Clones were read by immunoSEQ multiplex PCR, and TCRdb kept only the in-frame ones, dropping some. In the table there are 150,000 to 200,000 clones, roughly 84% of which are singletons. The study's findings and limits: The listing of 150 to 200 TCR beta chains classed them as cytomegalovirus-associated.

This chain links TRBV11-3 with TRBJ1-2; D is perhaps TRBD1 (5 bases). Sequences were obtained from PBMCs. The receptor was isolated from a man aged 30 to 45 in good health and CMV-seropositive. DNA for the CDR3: TGTGCCAGCAGCTTATGGGTGGGGCGCGACTATGGCTACACCTTC. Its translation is CASSLWVGRDYGYTF.